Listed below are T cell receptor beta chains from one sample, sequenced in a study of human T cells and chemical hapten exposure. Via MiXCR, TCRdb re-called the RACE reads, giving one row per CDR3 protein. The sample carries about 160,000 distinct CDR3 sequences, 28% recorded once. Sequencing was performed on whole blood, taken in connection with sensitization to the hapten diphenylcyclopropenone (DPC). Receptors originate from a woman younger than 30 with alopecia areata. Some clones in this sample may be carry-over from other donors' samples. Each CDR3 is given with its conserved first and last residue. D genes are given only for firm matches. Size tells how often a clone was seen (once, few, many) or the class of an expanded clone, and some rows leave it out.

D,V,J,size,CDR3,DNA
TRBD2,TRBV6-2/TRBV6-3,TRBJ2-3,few,CASHLAGGPGTQYF,TGTGCCAGCCACTTAGCGGGAGGGCCTGGTACGCAGTATTTT
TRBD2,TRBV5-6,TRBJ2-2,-,CASRSGGAGELFF,TGTGCCAGCAGGAGCGGGGGGGCCGGGGAGCTGTTTTTT
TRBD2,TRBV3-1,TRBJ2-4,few,CASSQAPGLAGGVAKNIQYF,TGTGCCAGCAGCCAAGCTCCGGGACTAGCGGGAGGTGTAGCCAAAAACATTCAGTACTTC
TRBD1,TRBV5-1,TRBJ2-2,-,CASRTGQDRSGELFF,TGCGCCAGCAGGACGGGACAGGATAGATCCGGGGAGCTGTTTTTT
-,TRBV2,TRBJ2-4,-,CASSIQGLDIQYF,TGTGCCAGCAGTATACAGGGACTGGACATTCAGTACTTC
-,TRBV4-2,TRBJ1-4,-,CASSLLGGEVEKLFF,TGTGCCAGCAGCCTCCTCGGAGGGGAGGTTGAAAAACTGTTTTTT
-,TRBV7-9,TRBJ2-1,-,CASSLVGSGPYNEQFF,TGTGCCAGCAGCTTGGTTGGGTCAGGACCCTACAATGAGCAGTTCTTC
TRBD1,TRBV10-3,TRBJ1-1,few,CAIRLDRGSTEAFF,TGTGCCATCAGGCTTGACAGGGGGAGCACTGAAGCTTTCTTT
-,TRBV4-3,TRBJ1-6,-,CASSQVAQSNSPLHF,TGCGCCAGCAGCCAAGTGGCACAGTCAAATTCACCCCTCCACTTT
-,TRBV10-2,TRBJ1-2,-,CASSESRGPNYGYTF,TGCGCCAGCAGTGAGTCGAGGGGCCCGAACTATGGCTACACCTTC
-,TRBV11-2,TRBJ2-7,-,CASSLERGYEQYF,TGTGCCAGCAGCTTAGAACGGGGCTACGAGCAGTACTTC
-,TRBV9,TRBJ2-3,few,CASSADPLDTQYF,TGTGCCAGCAGCGCCGACCCCCTGGATACGCAGTATTTT
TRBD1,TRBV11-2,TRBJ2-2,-,CASSLRDRGLTGELFF,TGTGCCAGCAGCCTCCGGGACAGGGGGCTCACCGGGGAGCTGTTTTTT
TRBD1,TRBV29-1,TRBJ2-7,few,CSVSDRTFSYEQYF,TGCAGCGTATCGGACAGGACCTTCTCCTACGAGCAGTACTTC
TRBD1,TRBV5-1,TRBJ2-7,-,CASSPGQAGCREQYF,TGCGCCAGCAGCCCAGGACAGGCGGGTTGTCGGGAGCAGTACTTC
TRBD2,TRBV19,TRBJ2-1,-,CASSPRGLAGADPRNEQFF,TGTGCCAGTAGTCCTCGAGGACTAGCGGGGGCGGATCCTAGGAATGAGCAGTTCTTC
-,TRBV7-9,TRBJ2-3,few,CASSTGGADTQYF,TGTGCCAGCAGCACCGGAGGTGCAGATACGCAGTATTTT
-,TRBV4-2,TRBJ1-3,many,CASSQSGGDGNTIYF,TGTGCCAGCAGCCAATCCGGAGGGGATGGAAACACCATATATTTT
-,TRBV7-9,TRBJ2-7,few,CASGDITYEQYF,TGTGCCAGCGGGGACATTACCTACGAGCAGTACTTC
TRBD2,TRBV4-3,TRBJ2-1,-,CASSQASGGAVSYNEQFF,TGCGCCAGCAGCCAAGCTAGCGGGGGGGCAGTCTCCTACAATGAGCAGTTCTTC
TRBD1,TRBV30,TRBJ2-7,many,CAWSVGTDYEQYF,TGTGCCTGGAGTGTAGGGACAGACTACGAGCAGTACTTC
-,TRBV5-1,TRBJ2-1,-,CASSPGLTYNEQFF,TGCGCCAGCAGCCCAGGACTCACCTACAATGAGCAGTTCTTC
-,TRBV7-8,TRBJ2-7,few,CASSLQGMGGVGYEQYF,TGTGCCAGCAGCTTACAAGGGATGGGGGGCGTGGGCTACGAGCAGTACTTC
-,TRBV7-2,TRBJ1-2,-,CASSPRQQPNYGYTF,TGTGCCAGCAGCCCGAGACAGCAGCCCAACTATGGCTACACCTTC
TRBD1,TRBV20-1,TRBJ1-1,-,CSAKDTGDRTEAFF,TGCAGTGCTAAGGACACAGGGGATCGGACTGAAGCTTTCTTT
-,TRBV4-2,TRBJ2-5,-,CASSQDEGAETQYF,TGTGCCAGCAGCCAAGATGAGGGCGCGGAGACCCAGTACTTC
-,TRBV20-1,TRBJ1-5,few,CSARAGAGQPQHF,TGCAGTGCTAGAGCGGGGGCCGGTCAGCCCCAGCATTTT
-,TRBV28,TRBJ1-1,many,CATGWGNTEAFF,TGTGCCACCGGCTGGGGAAACACTGAAGCTTTCTTT
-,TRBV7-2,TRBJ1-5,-,CASSFLVDQPQHF,TGTGCCAGCAGCTTCCTGGTTGATCAGCCCCAGCATTTT
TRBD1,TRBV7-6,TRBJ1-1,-,CASSFWTGGTPEAFF,TGTGCCAGCAGCTTCTGGACAGGGGGCACCCCTGAAGCTTTCTTT
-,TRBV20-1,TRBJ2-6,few,CSASLGSGANVLTF,TGCAGTGCTAGTCTAGGCTCTGGGGCCAACGTCCTGACTTTC
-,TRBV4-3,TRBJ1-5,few,CASSQDRGSQPQHF,TGCGCCAGCAGCCAAGATCGGGGTAGTCAGCCCCAGCATTTT
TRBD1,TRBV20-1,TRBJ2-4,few,CSATDPTGTLAKNIQYF,TGCAGTGCCACAGACCCGACAGGGACCCTAGCCAAAAACATTCAGTACTTC
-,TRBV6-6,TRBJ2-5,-,CASTPVARGTQYF,TGTGCCAGCACTCCGGTTGCGCGGGGGACCCAGTACTTC
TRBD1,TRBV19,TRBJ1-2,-,CASSPIVGGTANYGYTF,TGTGCCAGTAGTCCAATAGTCGGGGGGACAGCTAACTATGGCTACACCTTC
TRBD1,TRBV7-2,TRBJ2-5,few,CASTPRDRQETQYF,TGTGCCAGCACCCCACGGGACAGACAAGAGACCCAGTACTTC
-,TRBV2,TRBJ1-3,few,CASMALFLSGNTIYF,TGTGCCAGCATGGCCCTTTTCCTATCTGGAAACACCATATATTTT
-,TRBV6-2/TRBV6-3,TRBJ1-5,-,CASSLWDNQPQHF,TGTGCCAGCAGTCTATGGGACAACCAGCCCCAGCATTTT
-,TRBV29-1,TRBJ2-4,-,CSVGAGGGWNIQYF,TGCAGCGTTGGGGCAGGGGGAGGCTGGAACATTCAGTACTTC
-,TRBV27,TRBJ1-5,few,CATGRSNQPQHF,TGTGCCACCGGGAGGAGCAATCAGCCCCAGCATTTT
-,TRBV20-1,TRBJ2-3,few,CSARTRTYLFTQYF,TGCAGTGCTAGAACCCGGACCTACCTTTTTACGCAGTATTTT
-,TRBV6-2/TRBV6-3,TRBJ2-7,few,CASSYDLYEQYF,TGTGCCAGCAGTTACGATCTCTACGAGCAGTACTTC
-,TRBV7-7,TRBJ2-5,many,CASTGTPSETQYF,TGTGCTAGCACCGGGACTCCCTCGGAGACCCAGTACTTC
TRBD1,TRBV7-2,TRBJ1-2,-,CASGRDRGAMGYGYTF,TGTGCCAGCGGCAGGGACAGGGGGGCGATGGGTTATGGCTACACCTTC
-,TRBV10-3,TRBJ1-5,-,CAISPRDNQPQHF,TGTGCCATCAGTCCCCGGGACAATCAGCCCCAGCATTTT
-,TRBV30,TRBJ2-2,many,CAWSVGGTGELFF,TGTGCCTGGAGTGTAGGGGGGACCGGGGAGCTGTTTTTT
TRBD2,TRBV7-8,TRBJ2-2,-,CASTSLGRGASGELFF,TGTGCCAGCACCTCCCTGGGGCGGGGGGCGTCCGGGGAGCTGTTTTTT
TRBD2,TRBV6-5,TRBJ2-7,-,CASSYARREGEQYF,TGTGCCAGCAGTTACGCTCGGCGGGAGGGTGAGCAGTACTTC
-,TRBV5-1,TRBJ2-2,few,CASSLGVVNTGELFF,TGCGCCAGCAGCCTGGGGGTAGTTAACACCGGGGAGCTGTTTTTT
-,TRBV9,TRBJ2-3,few,CASSVGIYTDTQYF,TGTGCCAGCAGCGTAGGTATCTACACAGATACGCAGTATTTT
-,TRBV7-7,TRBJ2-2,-,CVSSLAANTGELFF,TGTGTCAGCAGCTTAGCTGCTAACACCGGGGAGCTGTTTTTT
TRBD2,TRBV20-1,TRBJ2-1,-,CSARDSGASSYNEQFF,TGCAGTGCTAGAGATAGCGGGGCGAGCTCCTACAATGAGCAGTTCTTC
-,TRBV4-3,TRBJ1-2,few,CASSQTTAYGYTF,TGCGCCAGCAGCCAAACCACGGCCTATGGCTACACCTTC
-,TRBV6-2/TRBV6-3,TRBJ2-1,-,CASSYSKAGDYNEQFF,TGTGCCAGCAGTTACTCGAAGGCAGGAGATTACAATGAGCAGTTCTTC